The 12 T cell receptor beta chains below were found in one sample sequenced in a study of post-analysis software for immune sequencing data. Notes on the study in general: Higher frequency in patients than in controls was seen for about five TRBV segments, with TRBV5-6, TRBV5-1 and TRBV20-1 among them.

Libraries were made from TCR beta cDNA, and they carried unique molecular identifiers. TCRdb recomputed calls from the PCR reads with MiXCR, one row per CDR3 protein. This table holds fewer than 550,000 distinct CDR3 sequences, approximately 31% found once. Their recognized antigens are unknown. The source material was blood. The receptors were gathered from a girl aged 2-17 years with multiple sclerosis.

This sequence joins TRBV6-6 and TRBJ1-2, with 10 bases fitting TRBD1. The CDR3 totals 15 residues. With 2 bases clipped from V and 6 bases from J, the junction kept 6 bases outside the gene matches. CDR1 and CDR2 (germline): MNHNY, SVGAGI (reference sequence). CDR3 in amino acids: CASSYPGQGSDGYTF. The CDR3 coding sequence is TGTGCCAGCAGTTACCCGGGACAGGGGAGTGATGGCTACACCTTC.

The CDR3 protein is CASSPPGGSGANVLTF. DNA of the CDR3: TGTGCCAGCAGCCCTCCCGGGGGCTCTGGGGCCAACGTCCTGACTTTC. The V gene is TRBV7-8, the J gene TRBJ2-6; a weak D match, TRBD2 (6 bases). V lost 5 bases and J 0 bases, leaving 11 bases between the germline ends. Germline CDR1 is SGHVS and CDR2 is FQNEAQ. This CDR3 contains 16 residues.

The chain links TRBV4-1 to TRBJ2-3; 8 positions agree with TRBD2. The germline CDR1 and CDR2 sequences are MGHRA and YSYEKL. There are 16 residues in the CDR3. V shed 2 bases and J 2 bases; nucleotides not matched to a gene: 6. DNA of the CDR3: TGCGCCAGCAGCCAACCTACTAGCGGAAACACAGATACGCAGTATTTT. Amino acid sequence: CASSQPTSGNTDTQYF.

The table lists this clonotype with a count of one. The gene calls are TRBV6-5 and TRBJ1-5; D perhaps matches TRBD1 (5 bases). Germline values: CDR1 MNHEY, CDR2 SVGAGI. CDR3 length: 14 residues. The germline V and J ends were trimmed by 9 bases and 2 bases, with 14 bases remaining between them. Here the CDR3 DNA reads TGTGCCAGTCGGGGGGGAGGTGGCAATCAGCCCCAGCATTTT. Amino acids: CASRGGGGNQPQHF.

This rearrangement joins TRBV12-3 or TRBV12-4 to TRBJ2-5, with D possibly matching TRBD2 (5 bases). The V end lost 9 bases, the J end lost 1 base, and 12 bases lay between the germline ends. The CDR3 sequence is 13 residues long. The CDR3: CASSDTFQETQYF. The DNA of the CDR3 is TGTGCCAGTAGCGACACTTTCCAAGAGACCCAGTACTTC.

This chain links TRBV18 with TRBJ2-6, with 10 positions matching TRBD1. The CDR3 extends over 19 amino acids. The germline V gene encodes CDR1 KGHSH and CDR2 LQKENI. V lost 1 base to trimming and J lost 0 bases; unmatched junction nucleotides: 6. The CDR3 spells CASSPLPGQGNSGANVLTF. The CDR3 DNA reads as TGTGCCAGCTCACCACTGCCGGGACAGGGGAACTCTGGGGCCAACGTCCTGACTTTC.

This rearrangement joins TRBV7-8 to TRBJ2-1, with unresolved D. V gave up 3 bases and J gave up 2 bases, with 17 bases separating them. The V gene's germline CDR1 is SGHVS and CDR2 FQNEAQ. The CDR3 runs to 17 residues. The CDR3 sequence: CASSFRRQGFTYNEQFF. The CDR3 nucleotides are TGTGCCAGCAGCTTCCGAAGACAAGGGTTCACCTACAATGAGCAGTTCTTC.

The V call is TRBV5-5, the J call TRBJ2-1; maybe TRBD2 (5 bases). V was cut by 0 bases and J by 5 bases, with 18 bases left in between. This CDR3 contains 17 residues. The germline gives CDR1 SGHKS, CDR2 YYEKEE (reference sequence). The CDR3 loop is CASSLVGGFWTHNEQFF. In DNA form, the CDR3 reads TGTGCCAGCAGCTTGGTGGGTGGGTTTTGGACTCACAATGAGCAGTTCTTC.

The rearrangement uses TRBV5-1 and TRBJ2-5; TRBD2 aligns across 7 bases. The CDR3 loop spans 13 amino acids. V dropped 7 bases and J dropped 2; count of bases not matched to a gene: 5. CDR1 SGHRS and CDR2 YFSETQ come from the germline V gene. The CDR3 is CASAPGGQETQYF. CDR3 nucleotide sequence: TGCGCCAGCGCCCCCGGGGGGCAAGAGACCCAGTACTTC.

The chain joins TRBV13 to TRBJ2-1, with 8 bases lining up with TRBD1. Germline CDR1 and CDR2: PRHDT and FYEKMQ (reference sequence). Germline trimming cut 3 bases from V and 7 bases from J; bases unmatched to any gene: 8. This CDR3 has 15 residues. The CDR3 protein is CASSFEQGVGNEQFF. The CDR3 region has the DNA TGTGCCAGCAGCTTTGAACAGGGGGTGGGTAATGAGCAGTTCTTC.

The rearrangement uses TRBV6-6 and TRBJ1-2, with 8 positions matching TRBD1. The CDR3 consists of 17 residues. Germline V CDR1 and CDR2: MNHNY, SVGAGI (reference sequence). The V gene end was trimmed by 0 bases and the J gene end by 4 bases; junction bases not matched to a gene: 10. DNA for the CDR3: TGTGCCAGCAGTTACTCGAGCCAGGGGGCTTTCCCCTATGGCTACACCTTC. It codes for CASSYSSQGAFPYGYTF.

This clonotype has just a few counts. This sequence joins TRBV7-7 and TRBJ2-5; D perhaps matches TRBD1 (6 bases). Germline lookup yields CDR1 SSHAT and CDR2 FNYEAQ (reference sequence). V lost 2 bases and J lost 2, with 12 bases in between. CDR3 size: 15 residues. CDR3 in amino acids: CASSLLTGIQETQYF. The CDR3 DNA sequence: TGTGCCAGCAGCTTACTTACAGGGATTCAAGAGACCCAGTACTTC.